A single sample gave rise to the 26 T cell receptor beta chains below, sequenced in a study of T cells after posttransplantation cyclophosphamide. Produced via immunoSEQ multiplex PCR; TCRdb's table is partial and in-frame only. This sample carries 23,000 or so clones, none of them present only once. Cyclophosphamide on days +3 and +4 followed busulfan-fludarabine conditioning and a marrow graft. This specimen was PBMCs, taken after allogeneic stem cell transplant with posttransplant cyclophosphamide. All receptors derive from a male patient aged 18-30 years who received an allogeneic stem cell transplant from a related donor, was CMV-positive, and had no GVHD. The T cells may partly be graft donor cells.

This clone was found many times. The V call is TRBV5-5, the J call TRBJ1-1, with no clear D. The germline gives CDR1 SGHKS, CDR2 YYEKEE (reference sequence). The CDR3 loop spans 12 amino acids. V was pared by 1 base and J by 5 bases, with 6 bases between. The DNA for the CDR3 is TGTGCCAGCAGCTTGACCGGTACTGAAGCTTTCTTT. It yields the protein CASSLTGTEAFF.

This clone was counted at least ten times. This chain connects TRBV11-1 to TRBJ2-4, with 7 positions matching TRBD1. The germline CDR1 and CDR2 sequences are SGHAT and FQDESV (reference sequence). The V segment lost 5 bases and the J segment 0 bases; nucleotides outside the gene matches: 4. This CDR3 has 15 amino acids. The CDR3 nucleotides are TGTGCCAGCAGCCTGACAGGGCTAGCCAAAAACATTCAGTACTTC. Its translation: CASSLTGLAKNIQYF.

This clone was counted many times. This chain joins TRBV5-5 and TRBJ2-2; perhaps TRBD2 as D (6 bases). The ends were cut back, 0 bases at V and 6 bases at J, with 12 bases in the middle. In germline, CDR1 is SGHKS, CDR2 YYEKEE (reference sequence). The CDR3 loop spans 15 amino acids. The DNA of the CDR3 is TGTGCCAGCAGCTTGGGACTAGTTGGGGCCGGGGAGCTGTTTTTT. Its protein is CASSLGLVGAGELFF.

This clone was counted at least ten times. The CDR3 coding sequence is TGTGCCAGCAGCCGACAAGGGGATGAGAGTCTGTTTTTT. Its translation: CASSRQGDESLFF. The chain has TRBV6-5 and TRBJ1-4; possibly TRBD1 for D (5 bases). V was shortened by 6 bases and J by 14 bases, with 19 bases between the two germline ends. Germline CDR1 reads MNHEY; CDR2 reads SVGAGI. CDR3 length: 13 residues.

Ten or more counts support this clone. The rearrangement uses TRBV27 and TRBJ2-5; D perhaps matches TRBD1 (6 bases). From germline, CDR1 is MNHEY and CDR2 SMNVEV (reference sequence). The CDR3 length is 14 residues. Trimming stripped 4 bases from V and 2 bases from J, with 11 bases between. The CDR3 DNA sequence: TGTGCCAGCAGTTACCAGGGGCTACAAGAGACCCAGTACTTC. Translating it yields CASSYQGLQETQYF.

This clone was picked up many times. The CDR3 nucleotides are TGTGCCAGCAGCTCCGACAGGGGTTCGGAAAAACTGTTTTTT. Its translation: CASSSDRGSEKLFF. The genes are TRBV7-2 and TRBJ1-4; 8 bases are a match to TRBD1. The CDR3 has 14 amino acids. J lost 8 bases, V lost 4 bases, and 6 bases had no gene match. The germline gives CDR1 SGHTA, CDR2 FQGNSA. Full variable domain (missing parts from reference TRBV7-2 and TRBJ1-4): GAGVSQSPSNKVTEKGKDVELRCDPISGHTALYWYRQSLGQGLEFLIYFQGNSAPDKSGLPSDRFSAERTGGSVSTLTIQRTQQEDSAVYLCASSSDRGSEKLFFGSGTQLSVL.

This clone has more than one count but fewer than ten. The J gene is TRBJ2-5, the V gene TRBV5-8, with no clear D. The DNA end lines up better with TRBJ2-7; the J call may be wrong. The germline CDR1 and CDR2 sequences are SGHTS and YDEGEE. This CDR3 is built from 14 residues. The CDR3 reads CASSLVGLVYEQYF. The CDR3 nucleotides read TGTGCCAGCAGCTTGGTAGGCCTAGTCTACGAGCAGTACTTC.

This clone was found many times. This rearrangement joins TRBV5-4 to TRBJ2-7; 10 bases line up with TRBD1. Trimming at V came to 4 bases and at J to 7 bases, leaving 14 bases not matched to a gene. CDR3 length: 16 residues. Germline CDR1 reads SGHNT; CDR2 reads YYREEE (reference sequence). CDR3: CASSKLRQGAVGEQYF. The CDR3 DNA reads TGTGCCAGCAGCAAGCTCCGACAGGGGGCGGTGGGAGAGCAGTACTTC.

This clone has at least ten counts. The rearrangement uses TRBV7-2 and TRBJ2-7; TRBD2 aligns across 10 bases. CDR3 size: 15 residues. V trimming: 0 bases; J trimming: 3 bases; junction bases outside the gene matches: 2. Germline V gene data show CDR1 as SGHTA and CDR2 as FQGNSA. The chain's CDR3 is CASSLAASGGYEQYF. In DNA form, the CDR3 reads TGTGCCAGCAGCTTAGCGGCTAGCGGGGGCTACGAGCAGTACTTC.

Ten or more counts support this clone. This chain links TRBV6-5 with TRBJ2-7, with TRBD1 as a possible D gene (6 bases). Germline-derived CDR1 and CDR2 are MNHEY and SVGAGI. This CDR3 is 14 amino acids long. The V and J ends lost 5 bases and 5 bases respectively, with 16 bases between them. The CDR3 reads CASSPQGDLDEQYF. The CDR3, as DNA: TGTGCCAGCAGTCCACAGGGTGACCTAGACGAGCAGTACTTC.

This clone was found many times. The rearrangement joins TRBV19 to TRBJ2-7; 12 bases agree with TRBD1. After removal of 6 bases from V and 4 bases from J, the junction contained 4 bases not matched to a gene. The germline V gene encodes CDR1 LNHDA and CDR2 SQIVND (reference sequence). The CDR3 runs to 14 residues. The DNA for the CDR3 is TGTGCCAGTAGGAGGGACAGGGGGCAATACGAGCAGTACTTC. Its translation is CASRRDRGQYEQYF.

This clone was observed at least ten times. CDR3 sequence (DNA): TGTGCCAGTAGCCTCCGGGACAGGGCCTACGAGCAGTACTTC. Protein sequence: CASSLRDRAYEQYF. V and J are TRBV19 and TRBJ2-7; 9 bases agree with TRBD1. V dropped 6 bases and J dropped 2; count of bases not matched to a gene: 5. Germline CDR1 LNHDA, CDR2 SQIVND (reference sequence). The length of the CDR3 is 14 residues.

There are many counts of this clone. This chain connects TRBV14 to TRBJ2-1, with 9 positions matching TRBD2. J gave up 5 bases and V 4 bases, and 6 bases lay outside the gene matches. The CDR3 has 15 residues. Germline V gene data show CDR1 as SGHDN and CDR2 as FVKESK. CDR3 sequence: CASSPLAGLHNEQFF. CDR3 DNA sequence: TGTGCCAGCAGCCCTCTAGCGGGGCTACACAATGAGCAGTTCTTC.

This clone came up many times. This chain's CDR3 is CASSGVLRDPAGGELFF. CDR3 sequence (DNA): TGTGCCAGTAGTGGAGTCTTGCGGGACCCGGCGGGCGGGGAGCTGTTTTTT. This chain links TRBV19 with TRBJ2-2; maybe TRBD2 (6 bases). CDR3 length: 17 residues. Germline V gives CDR1 LNHDA, CDR2 SQIVND (reference sequence). Trimming cost V 5 bases and J 7 bases, with 23 bases left between them.

This clone was seen at least ten times. This chain joins TRBV6-5 and TRBJ2-3, with 9 bases lining up with TRBD1. Per the germline V gene, CDR1 is MNHEY and CDR2 is SVGAGI. The CDR3 is 15 residues long. The trim removed 2 bases at V and 4 bases at J, leaving 4 bases unmatched. The CDR3 here is CASSYTGGYSDTQYF. The CDR3 DNA sequence: TGTGCCAGCAGTTACACAGGGGGCTACTCAGATACGCAGTATTTT.

This clone was seen ten or more times. The rearrangement links TRBV10-3 to TRBJ2-7; D gene unclear. In germline, CDR1 is ENHRY, CDR2 SYGVKD. The V gene lost 8 bases and the J gene lost 2 bases, with 10 bases spanning the gap. The CDR3 covers 12 residues. Here the CDR3 DNA reads TGTGCCATCTCCCCCAATGCCTACGAGCAGTACTTC. Translating gives CAISPNAYEQYF.

Ten or more counts support this clone. The chain employs TRBV6-5 and TRBJ1-3; D is perhaps TRBD1 (5 bases). Germline V gives CDR1 MNHEY, CDR2 SVGAGI. The CDR3 is 13 amino acids. V gave up 7 bases and J gave up 1 base, with 8 bases separating them. Written as DNA, the CDR3 is TGTGCCAGCACTAGGGGATCTGGAAACACCATATATTTT. It yields the protein CASTRGSGNTIYF.

This clone was observed many times. Written as DNA, the CDR3 is TGCGCCAGCAGCATAGGGACATCTTACAATGAGCAGTTCTTC. It yields the protein CASSIGTSYNEQFF. This chain uses TRBV5-1 with TRBJ2-1, with a tentative D call TRBD1 (6 bases). Germline V gene sequence: CDR1 SGHRS, CDR2 YFSETQ. The CDR3 extends over 14 amino acids. V lost 4 bases and J 4 bases, leaving 12 bases between the germline ends.

This clone showed up many times. J is TRBJ2-7 and V is TRBV5-1; D is unclear. CDR1 SGHRS and CDR2 YFSETQ come from the germline V gene. This CDR3 has 14 amino acids. V was trimmed by 1 base and J by 4 bases, leaving 12 bases between them. The CDR3, as DNA: TGCGCCAGCAGCTTGACCCGGGTCGAATACGAGCAGTACTTC. Translated: CASSLTRVEYEQYF.

This clone was counted ten times or more. The chain recombines TRBV4-1 with TRBJ2-7, with 10 bases lining up with TRBD2. Germline V gene lookup returns CDR1 MGHRA and CDR2 YSYEKL. Unmatched junction bases numbered 6, after V lost 1 base and J lost 6 bases. The CDR3 spans 15 residues. The CDR3 DNA reads as TGCGCCAGCAGCCAAGCCCTAGCGGGAGTTGGCGAGCAGTACTTC. Residues: CASSQALAGVGEQYF.

V usage is TRBV27 and J usage is TRBJ1-2; TRBD1 aligns across 7 bases. CDR3 length: 18 residues. The J segment lost 1 base and the V segment lost 0 bases, leaving 11 bases of the junction unmatched. Germline V gene sequence: CDR1 MNHEY, CDR2 SMNVEV (reference sequence). CDR3 nucleotides: TGTGCCAGCAGTTTATCAGGGGGCGGTCCCCCTTTTAACTATGGCTACACCTTC. Its protein product is CASSLSGGGPPFNYGYTF.

This clone was counted many times. The V call is TRBV6-4, the J call TRBJ1-1; 7 bases align to TRBD1. The CDR3 extends over 16 amino acids. The J segment lost 3 bases and the V segment lost 6 bases, leaving 13 bases of the junction unmatched. Germline lookup yields CDR1 MRHNA and CDR2 SNTAGT. The DNA for the CDR3 is TGTGCCAGCAGACAACAGGGGTTCTCGACGGACACTGAAGCTTTCTTT. Encoded protein: CASRQQGFSTDTEAFF.

About this clone: The germline gene is not matched at one end of the junction; a read error may be the cause. This sequence joins TRBV12-5 and TRBJ2-2; D might be TRBD2 (5 bases). Germline CDR1 reads LGHNT; CDR2 reads FRNRAP. The CDR3 runs to 10 residues. The CDR3 sequence is CASGSRGAVF. In DNA, the CDR3 is TGTGCTAGTGGTTCCCGGGGAGCTGTTTTT. The full variable domain, its missing parts supplied by reference TRBV12-5 and TRBJ2-2, is DARVTQTPRHKVTEMGQEVTMRCQPILGHNTVFWYRQTMMQGLELLAYFRNRAPLDDSGMPKDRFSAEMPDATLATLKIQPSEPRDSAVYFCASGSRGAVFGEGSRLTVL.

Ten or more counts support this clone. CDR3 residues: CASSLTPNQPQHF. DNA for the CDR3: TGTGCCAGCAGCCTAACCCCCAATCAGCCCCAGCATTTT. V is TRBV7-2 and J is TRBJ1-5; D is undetermined. Looked up from germline, CDR1 is SGHTA and CDR2 is FQGNSA. The CDR3 is made up of 13 amino acids. V was shortened by 5 bases and J by 3 bases, with 8 bases between the two germline ends.

This clone was detected ten times or more. V gene TRBV7-6 combines with J gene TRBJ2-1; 7 bases agree with TRBD2. The CDR3 sequence is 14 residues long. Germline CDR1 and CDR2: SGHVS and FNYEAQ. J was trimmed by 9 bases and V by 4 bases; bases with no gene match: 9. CDR3 DNA: TGTGCCAGCAGCTCGGGACTATTCGTCTCTGAGCAGTTCTTC. Protein sequence: CASSSGLFVSEQFF.

The chain recombines TRBV18 with TRBJ2-1, with TRBD1 matching over 9 bases. This CDR3 is built from 16 residues. Germline assignment: CDR1 KGHSH and CDR2 LQKENI. After removal of 2 bases from V and 7 bases from J, the junction contained 9 bases not matched to a gene. CDR3 in amino acids: CASSPTGGDYGNEQFF. CDR3 DNA: TGTGCCAGCTCACCAACAGGGGGCGATTATGGTAATGAGCAGTTCTTC.